These 24 T cell receptor beta chains were all obtained from the same sample, sequenced in a study of T cell responses to AZD1222 COVID-19 vaccine. The protocol was immunoSEQ multiplex PCR, while the TCRdb copy is restricted to in-frame clones and leaves out a portion. The sample records about 110,000 clones, about 90% being singletons. The input for sequencing was peripheral blood, taken on day 0 of AZD1222 vaccination. These receptors were taken from an adult in good health.

Here the CDR3 DNA reads TGTGCCAGCAGCCCCTACAGGGACCGAATGTACAATGAGCAGTTCTTC. This gives the protein CASSPYRDRMYNEQFF. The rearrangement links TRBV28 to TRBJ2-1; D might be TRBD1 (6 bases). CDR3 length equals 16 residues. Germline loops: CDR1 MDHEN, CDR2 SYDVKM. V lost 6 bases to trimming and J lost 4 bases, with 19 bases between them.

V and J are TRBV11-1 and TRBJ2-1; TRBD2 is a possible D gene (5 bases). V was cut by 1 base and J by 3 bases, with 13 bases left in between. There are 16 residues in the CDR3. Germline CDR1 SGHAT, CDR2 FQDESV (reference sequence). The CDR3 here is CASSLESSSFYNEQFF. CDR3 DNA sequence: TGTGCCAGCAGCTTAGAGAGCTCTAGCTTCTACAATGAGCAGTTCTTC.

The V and J genes are TRBV6-5 and TRBJ1-1; weak D call: TRBD1 (5 bases). Germline V gene lookup returns CDR1 MNHEY and CDR2 SVGAGI. With 2 bases removed from V and 1 base from J, the gap between germline ends came to 8 bases. This CDR3 spans 14 amino acids. The CDR3 DNA reads as TGTGCCAGCAGTTACGGGGCAAGGAACACTGAAGCTTTCTTT. The encoded protein is CASSYGARNTEAFF.

The chain links TRBV4-2 to TRBJ2-7; 8 nucleotides line up with TRBD2. The CDR3 length is 15 residues. The V and J ends lost 0 bases and 5 bases, in that order; junction bases with no gene match: 6. Germline V gene sequence: CDR1 LGHNA, CDR2 YNFKEQ. Here the CDR3 DNA reads TGTGCCAGCAGCCAAGAGACTAGCGTAGTTAACGAGCAGTACTTC. Translated: CASSQETSVVNEQYF.

The chain combines TRBV2 with TRBJ2-5; 7 positions agree with TRBD2. This CDR3 has 13 residues. Germline V lookup: CDR1 SNHLY, CDR2 FYNNEI. V shed 6 bases, J shed 1 base, and the junction held 2 bases outside the gene matches. The CDR3 is CASSPSGQETQYF. CDR3 sequence (DNA): TGTGCCAGCAGCCCTAGCGGCCAAGAGACCCAGTACTTC. Complete variable domain (other parts from reference TRBV2 and TRBJ2-5): EPEVTQTPSHQVTQMGQEVILRCVPISNHLYFYWYRQILGQKVEFLVSFYNNEISEKSEIFDDQFSVERPDGSNFTLKIRSTKLEDSAMYFCASSPSGQETQYFGPGTRLLVL.

The V and J genes are TRBV6-2 or TRBV6-3 and TRBJ1-1; TRBD1 is a possible D gene (6 bases). Trimming left V 6 bases short and J 1 base short, with 9 bases between. CDR3 length: 13 amino acids. Looked up from germline, CDR1 is MNHEY and CDR2 is SVGEGT. CDR3 loop: CASSQTGNTEAFF. CDR3 coding DNA: TGTGCCAGCAGCCAGACAGGGAACACTGAAGCTTTCTTT.

This clone was recorded only once. The V and J genes are TRBV2 and TRBJ1-2, with D unclear. The CDR3 has 12 amino acids. The germline CDR1 and CDR2 sequences are SNHLY and FYNNEI. Trimming left V 6 bases short and J 13 bases short, with 18 bases between. The CDR3 protein is CASRFTGRVFTF. The CDR3 bases are TGTGCCAGCAGATTCACCGGCCGGGTTTTCACCTTC.

CDR3 residues: CASTTHRGTNEKLFF. The CDR3 DNA sequence: TGTGCCAGCACCACCCACAGGGGTACTAATGAAAAACTGTTTTTT. The chain carries TRBV3-1 (or the pseudogene TRBV3-2) and TRBJ1-4; 7 nucleotides align to TRBD1. With 7 bases clipped from V and 2 bases from J, the junction kept 7 bases outside the gene matches. This CDR3 spans 15 amino acids. Germline V gene sequence: CDR1 LGHDT, CDR2 YNNKEL (reference sequence).

CDR3 sequence (DNA): TGTGCCAGCAGCATAAACTCCCTGCTAGCGGGAGGGCCTATTTACGAGCAGTACTTC. Translating it yields CASSINSLLAGGPIYEQYF. V usage is TRBV7-6 and J usage is TRBJ2-7; 12 bases are a match to TRBD2. Looked up from germline, CDR1 is SGHVS and CDR2 is FNYEAQ. The trim removed 5 bases at V and 4 bases at J, leaving 18 bases unmatched. The CDR3 runs 19 residues.

This chain links TRBV6-1 with TRBJ2-7; tentatively, D is TRBD2 (5 bases). Trimming removed 3 bases at V and 2 bases at J, with 26 bases between. Germline-derived CDR1 and CDR2 are MNHNS and SASEGT. The CDR3 has 19 residues. The CDR3 DNA is TGTGCCAGCAGTGATAACGGTTGGGTCCCCGGGATATATCCCTACGAGCAGTACTTC. It encodes CASSDNGWVPGIYPYEQYF.

The gene calls are TRBV7-2 and TRBJ1-2; perhaps TRBD1 as D (5 bases). Germline CDR1 is SGHTA and CDR2 is FQGNSA. Trimming removed 5 bases from V and 9 bases from J, with 25 bases in between. CDR3 length equals 16 residues. CDR3 nucleotide sequence: TGTGCCAGCAGCCAAGCGGGGTCTACCGGGACGTTCAGCTACACCTTC. Its protein product is CASSQAGSTGTFSYTF.

This clone appeared a few times. This chain links TRBV18 with TRBJ1-1; no reliable D call. Per the germline V gene, CDR1 is KGHSH and CDR2 is LQKENI. CDR3 size: 15 residues. Trimming pared 2 bases from V and 1 base from J, leaving 11 bases between. CDR3 in DNA: TGTGCCAGCTCACCATTTTCTAGGGAGAACACTGAAGCTTTCTTT. Its translation: CASSPFSRENTEAFF.

CDR3 sequence reads: CASSLGPGVANEKLFF. Here the CDR3 DNA reads TGCGCCAGCAGCTTGGGTCCAGGGGTGGCTAATGAAAAACTGTTTTTT. The V and J genes are TRBV5-1 and TRBJ1-4; D may be TRBD1 (6 bases). Germline values: CDR1 SGHRS, CDR2 YFSETQ. This CDR3 comprises 16 residues. The ends were cut back, 0 bases at V and 3 bases at J, with 12 bases in the middle.

The CDR3 sequence is CASWIGYRNQPQHF. The CDR3 coding sequence is TGTGCCAGTTGGATTGGCTATCGCAATCAGCCCCAGCATTTT. The chain has TRBV6-6 and TRBJ1-5; D uncertain. In germline, CDR1 is MNHNY, CDR2 SVGAGI (reference sequence). V gave up 9 bases and J gave up 2 bases, with 14 bases separating them. This CDR3 is 14 amino acids long.

This chain joins TRBV2 and TRBJ2-7; 8 positions match TRBD2. The V and J ends lost 4 bases and 2 bases, in that order; junction bases with no gene match: 4. This CDR3 comprises 14 residues. The germline CDR1 and CDR2 sequences are SNHLY and FYNNEI. In DNA form, the CDR3 reads TGTGCCAGCAGTGTACTAGCGGAGACCTACGAGCAGTACTTC. Amino acid sequence: CASSVLAETYEQYF.

The count of this clone is one. The V gene is TRBV9, the J gene TRBJ2-1; 7 bases fit TRBD2. Germline loops: CDR1 SGDLS, CDR2 YYNGEE. The CDR3 sequence is 15 residues long. The J segment lost 7 bases and the V segment lost 0 bases, leaving 7 bases of the junction unmatched. This CDR3 reads CASSVVSTSQNEQFF. The CDR3 DNA reads as TGTGCCAGCAGCGTAGTATCGACTAGCCAGAATGAGCAGTTCTTC. Together with reference TRBV9 and TRBJ2-1, the CDR3 gives the full variable domain: DSGVTQTPKHLITATGQRVTLRCSPRSGDLSVYWYQQSLDQGLQFLIQYYNGEERAKGNILERFSAQQFPDLHSELNLSSLELGDSALYFCASSVVSTSQNEQFFGPGTRLTVL.

This chain joins TRBV5-5 and TRBJ2-5; no firm D call. The CDR3 length is 11 residues. Germline values: CDR1 SGHKS, CDR2 YYEKEE (reference sequence). Trimming took 4 bases from V and 4 from J, leaving 5 bases between them. The CDR3 region is CASSGGETQYF. DNA of the CDR3: TGTGCCAGCAGCGGTGGAGAGACCCAGTACTTC. The full variable domain, its missing parts supplied by reference TRBV5-5 and TRBJ2-5, is DAGVTQSPTHLIKTRGQQVTLRCSPISGHKSVSWYQQVLGQGPQFIFQYYEKEERGRGNFPDRFSARQFPNYSSELNVNALLLGDSALYLCASSGGETQYFGPGTRLLVL.

With respect to this clone: The junction differs from germline at one of its ends, possibly a read error. The rearrangement links TRBV11-2 to TRBJ1-1, with 8 bases lining up with TRBD1. Germline CDR1 SGHAT, CDR2 FQNNGV. The CDR3 has 12 amino acids. The CDR3, as DNA: TGTGCCAGCAGCTTAGGCGGGAGGGACAGGCCTTTT. Encoded protein: CASSLGGRDRPF.

The chain carries TRBV30 and TRBJ1-2, with D hard to call. CDR3 length equals 13 residues. V lost 1 base, J lost 8 bases, and 14 bases lay in between. The germline gives CDR1 GTSNPN, CDR2 SVGIG (reference sequence). CDR3 sequence (DNA): TGTGCCTGGAGTGCGTTTGTCGCGGCGGGCTACACCTTC. It specifies CAWSAFVAAGYTF.

J is TRBJ2-1 and V is TRBV9; no reliable D call. This CDR3 region has 15 residues. V lost 0 bases, J lost 2 bases, and 9 bases lay in between. Germline CDR1 and CDR2: SGDLS and YYNGEE. Here the CDR3 reads CASSVEWGTYNEQFF. The CDR3 region has the DNA TGTGCCAGCAGCGTAGAGTGGGGAACCTACAATGAGCAGTTCTTC.

This clone was seen a single time. The V gene is TRBV14, the J gene TRBJ2-7, with D tentatively TRBD2 (6 bases). The CDR3 contains 15 residues. Trimming took 4 bases from V and 3 from J, leaving 16 bases between them. Germline V gene sequence: CDR1 SGHDN, CDR2 FVKESK. This CDR3 is CASSPGGNLFYEQYF. CDR3 in DNA: TGTGCCAGCAGCCCTGGGGGGAACTTGTTCTACGAGCAGTACTTC.

The chain recombines TRBV5-6 with TRBJ1-1, with D possibly matching TRBD1 (5 bases). V lost 0 bases and J lost 3, with 12 bases in between. Germline values: CDR1 SGHDT, CDR2 YYEEEE. The CDR3 has 15 residues. CDR3 sequence (DNA): TGTGCCAGCAGCTTGGAGGCAGGGTGGGACACTGAAGCTTTCTTT. It encodes CASSLEAGWDTEAFF. The full variable domain, rest sourced from reference TRBV5-6 and TRBJ1-1, is DAGVTQSPTHLIKTRGQQVTLRCSPKSGHDTVSWYQQALGQGPQFIFQYYEEEERQRGNFPDRFSGHQFPNYSSELNVNALLLGDSALYLCASSLEAGWDTEAFFGQGTRLTVV.

The chain uses TRBV19 and TRBJ1-5, with 9 positions matching TRBD1. This CDR3 has 15 amino acids. Germline trimming cut 5 bases from V and 2 bases from J; bases unmatched to any gene: 4. Germline V gene sequence: CDR1 LNHDA, CDR2 SQIVND (reference sequence). CDR3 coding DNA: TGTGCCAGTAGTTCCTGGACAGGGGGCAATCAGCCCCAGCATTTT. This gives the protein CASSSWTGGNQPQHF.

This clone was seen just once. The J gene is TRBJ2-5, the V gene TRBV10-2; D perhaps matches TRBD2 (5 bases). Looked up from germline, CDR1 is WSHSY and CDR2 is SAAADI. V shed 6 bases and J shed 5 bases, with 16 bases lying between them. CDR3 size: 14 residues. The CDR3 is CASRRGLVRETQYF. The CDR3 nucleotides read TGCGCCAGCAGACGCGGGCTGGTACGGGAGACCCAGTACTTC.